This TCR beta chain was observed in a study of tumor-infiltrating lymphocytes in primary liver carcinoma. Study-wide context: Staging of the tumors gave T1-T3 N0M0, with widths of roughly 4.2 to 10 cm.

Study conclusions and caveats: Blood had a significantly lower top-250-clone fraction than tumors did (p = 0.039). Among top clones, only about 7-25% appeared in all five tumor regions.

Using a constant-region primer together with ProtoScript II reverse transcriptase, TCR beta cDNA was made from around 0.55 ug of total RNA. Library construction for TCR beta comprised three nested multiplex PCR rounds performed with slightly modified ARM-PCR. Investigators reported that the first two PCR rounds, at 9 to 11 cycles each, used TRBV1-TRBV30 forward primers with a C-beta reverse primer. TCRdb passed the multiplex PCR reads through MiXCR, listing each CDR3 protein once. The repertoire holds just under 45,000 distinct CDR3 sequences, with around 72% as singletons. Germline V gene lookup returns CDR1 SGHVS and CDR2 FQNEAQ. The CDR3 runs 14 residues. RNA and DNA were co-extracted from approximately 20-30 mg of unsorted bulk tissue. On this clonotype: What it binds is unknown. Germline and junction disagree at one end, which may indicate a read error.

This chain connects TRBV7-8 to TRBJ1-5; unclear D gene. The sequenced sample was liver tumor tissue from sampling region 2. Subset given: tumor region T2, inferior pole. The clonotype was recovered from a middle-aged man with primary liver carcinoma and hepatitis B virus infection. The CDR3 loop reads CASSMIAGNQPQHF. The CDR3 DNA reads TGTGCCAGCAGTATGATAGCGGGAAATCAGCCCCAGCATTTC.